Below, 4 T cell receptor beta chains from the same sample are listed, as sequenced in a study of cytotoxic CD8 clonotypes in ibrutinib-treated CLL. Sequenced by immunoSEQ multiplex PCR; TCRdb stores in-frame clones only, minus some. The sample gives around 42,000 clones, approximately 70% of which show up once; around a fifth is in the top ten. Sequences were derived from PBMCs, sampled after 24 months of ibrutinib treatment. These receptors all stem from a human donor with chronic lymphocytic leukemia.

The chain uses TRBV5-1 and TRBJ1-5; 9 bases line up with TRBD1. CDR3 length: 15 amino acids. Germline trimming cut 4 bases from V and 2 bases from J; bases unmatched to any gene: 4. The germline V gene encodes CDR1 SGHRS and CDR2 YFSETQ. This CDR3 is CASSLGQGRNQPQHF. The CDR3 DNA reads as TGCGCCAGCAGCCTAGGACAGGGGCGCAATCAGCCCCAGCATTTT.

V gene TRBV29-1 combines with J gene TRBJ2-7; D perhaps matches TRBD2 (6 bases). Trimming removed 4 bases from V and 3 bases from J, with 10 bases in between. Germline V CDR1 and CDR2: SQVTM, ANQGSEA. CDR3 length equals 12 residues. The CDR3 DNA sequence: TGCAGCGTTGTTGGGGGGAGCTACGAGCAGTACTTC. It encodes CSVVGGSYEQYF.

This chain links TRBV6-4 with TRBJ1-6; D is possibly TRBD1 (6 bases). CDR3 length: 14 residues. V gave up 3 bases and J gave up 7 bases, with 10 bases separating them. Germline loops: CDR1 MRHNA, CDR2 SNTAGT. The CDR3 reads CASSEQGRNSPLHF. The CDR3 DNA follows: TGTGCCAGCAGTGAACAGGGTAGAAATTCACCCCTCCACTTT.

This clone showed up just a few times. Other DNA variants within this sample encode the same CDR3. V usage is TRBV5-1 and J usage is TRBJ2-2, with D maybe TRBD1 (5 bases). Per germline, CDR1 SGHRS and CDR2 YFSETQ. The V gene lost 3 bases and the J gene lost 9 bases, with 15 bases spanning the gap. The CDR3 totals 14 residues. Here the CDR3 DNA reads TGCGCCAGCAGCTCAACCCAGGGTTTCAGGGAGCTGTTTTTT. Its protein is CASSSTQGFRELFF. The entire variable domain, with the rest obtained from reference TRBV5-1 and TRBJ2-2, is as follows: KAGVTQTPRYLIKTRGQQVTLSCSPISGHRSVSWYQQTPGQGLQFLFEYFSETQRNKGNFPGRFSGRQFSNSRSEMNVSTLELGDSALYLCASSSTQGFRELFFGEGSRLTVL.